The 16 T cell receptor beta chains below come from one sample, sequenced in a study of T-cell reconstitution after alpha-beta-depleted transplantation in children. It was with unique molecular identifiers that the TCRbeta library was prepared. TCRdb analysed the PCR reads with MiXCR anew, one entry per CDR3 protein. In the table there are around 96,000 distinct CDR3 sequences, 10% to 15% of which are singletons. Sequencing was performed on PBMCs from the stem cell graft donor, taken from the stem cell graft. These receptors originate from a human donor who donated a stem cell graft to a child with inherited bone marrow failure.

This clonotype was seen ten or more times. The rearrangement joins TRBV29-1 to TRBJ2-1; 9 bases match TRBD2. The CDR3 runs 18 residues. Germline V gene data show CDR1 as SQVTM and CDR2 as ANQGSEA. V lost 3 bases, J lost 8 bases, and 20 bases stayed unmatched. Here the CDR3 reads CSVDLPVDSGSTIDEQFF. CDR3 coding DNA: TGCAGCGTTGACCTCCCGGTAGATAGCGGGAGTACGATAGATGAGCAGTTCTTC.

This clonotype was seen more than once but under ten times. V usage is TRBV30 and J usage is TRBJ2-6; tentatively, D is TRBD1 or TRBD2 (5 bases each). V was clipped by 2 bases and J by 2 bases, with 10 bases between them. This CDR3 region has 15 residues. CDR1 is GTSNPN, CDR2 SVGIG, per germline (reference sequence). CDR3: CAWSSGAAGANVLTF. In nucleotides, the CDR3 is TGTGCCTGGAGTTCCGGGGCCGCTGGGGCCAACGTCCTGACTTTC. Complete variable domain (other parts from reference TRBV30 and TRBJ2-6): SQTIHQWPATLVQPVGSPLSLECTVEGTSNPNLYWYRQAAGRGLQLLFYSVGIGQISSEVPQNLSASRPQDRQFILSSKKLLLSDSGFYLCAWSSGAAGANVLTFGAGSRLTVL.

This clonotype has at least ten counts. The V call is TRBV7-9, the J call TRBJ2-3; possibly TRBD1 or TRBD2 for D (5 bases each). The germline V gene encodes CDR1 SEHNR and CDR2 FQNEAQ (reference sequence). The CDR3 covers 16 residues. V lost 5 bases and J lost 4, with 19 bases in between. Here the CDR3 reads CASSPTIRDGADTQYF. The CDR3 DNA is TGTGCCAGCAGCCCAACCATCCGGGACGGCGCAGATACGCAGTATTTT. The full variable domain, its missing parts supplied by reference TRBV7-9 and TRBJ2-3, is DTGVSQNPRHKITKRGQNVTFRCDPISEHNRLYWYRQTLGQGPEFLTYFQNEAQLEKSRLLSDRFSAERPKGSFSTLEIQRTEQGDSAMYLCASSPTIRDGADTQYFGPGTRLTVL.

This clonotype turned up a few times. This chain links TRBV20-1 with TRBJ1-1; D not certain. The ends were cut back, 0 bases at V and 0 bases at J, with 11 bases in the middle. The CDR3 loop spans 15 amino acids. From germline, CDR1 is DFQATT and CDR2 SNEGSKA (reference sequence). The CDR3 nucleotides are TGCAGTGCTAGAGATCCGAGACCCATGAACACTGAAGCTTTCTTT. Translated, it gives CSARDPRPMNTEAFF.

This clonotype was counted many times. The CDR3 sequence is CASSLVGTEGIETQYF. Written as DNA, the CDR3 is TGTGCCAGCAGCTTAGTTGGGACAGAAGGTATAGAGACCCAGTACTTC. The gene calls are TRBV7-2 and TRBJ2-5; 7 bases are a match to TRBD1. Unmatched junction bases numbered 9, after V lost 1 base and J lost 4 bases. The CDR3 spans 16 residues. Germline V gene data show CDR1 as SGHTA and CDR2 as FQGNSA.

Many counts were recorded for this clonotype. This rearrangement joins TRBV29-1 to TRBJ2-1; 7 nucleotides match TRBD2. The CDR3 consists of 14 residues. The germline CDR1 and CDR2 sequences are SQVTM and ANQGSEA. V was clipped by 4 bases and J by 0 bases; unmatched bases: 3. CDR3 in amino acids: CSVAPSGSYNEQFF. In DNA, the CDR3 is TGCAGCGTTGCACCTAGCGGCTCCTACAATGAGCAGTTCTTC.

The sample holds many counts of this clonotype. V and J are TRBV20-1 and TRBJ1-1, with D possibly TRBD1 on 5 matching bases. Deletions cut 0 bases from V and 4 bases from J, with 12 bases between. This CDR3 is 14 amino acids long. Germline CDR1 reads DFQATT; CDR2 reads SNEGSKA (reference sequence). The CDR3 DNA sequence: TGCAGTGCTAGAGAGGGGGGAAGTTCCACTGAAGCTTTCTTT. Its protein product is CSAREGGSSTEAFF.

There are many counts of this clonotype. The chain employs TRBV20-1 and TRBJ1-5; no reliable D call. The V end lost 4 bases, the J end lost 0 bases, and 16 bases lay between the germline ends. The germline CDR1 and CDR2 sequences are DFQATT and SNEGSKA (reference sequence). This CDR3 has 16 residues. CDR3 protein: CSATPGLPYSNQPQHF. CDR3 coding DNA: TGCAGTGCTACCCCGGGTCTACCTTATAGCAATCAGCCCCAGCATTTT.

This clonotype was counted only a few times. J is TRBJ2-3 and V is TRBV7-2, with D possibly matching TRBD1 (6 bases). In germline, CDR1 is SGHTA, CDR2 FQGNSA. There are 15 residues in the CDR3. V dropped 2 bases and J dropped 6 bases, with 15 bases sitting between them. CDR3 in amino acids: CASSLTGQRADTQYF. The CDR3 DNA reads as TGTGCCAGCAGCTTAACCGGACAGCGTGCGGATACGCAGTATTTT.

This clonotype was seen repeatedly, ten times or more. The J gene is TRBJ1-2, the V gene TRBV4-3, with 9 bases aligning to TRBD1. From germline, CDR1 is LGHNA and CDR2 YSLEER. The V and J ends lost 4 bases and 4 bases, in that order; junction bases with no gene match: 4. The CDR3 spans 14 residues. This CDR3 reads CASSPDRGIYGYTF. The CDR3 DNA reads TGCGCCAGCAGCCCGGACAGGGGAATCTATGGCTACACCTTC.

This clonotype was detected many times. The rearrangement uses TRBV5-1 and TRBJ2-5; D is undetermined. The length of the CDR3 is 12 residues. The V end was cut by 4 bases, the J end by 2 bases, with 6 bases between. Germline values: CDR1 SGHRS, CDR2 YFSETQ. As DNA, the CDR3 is TGCGCCAGCAGCGCGAATCAAGAGACCCAGTACTTC. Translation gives CASSANQETQYF.

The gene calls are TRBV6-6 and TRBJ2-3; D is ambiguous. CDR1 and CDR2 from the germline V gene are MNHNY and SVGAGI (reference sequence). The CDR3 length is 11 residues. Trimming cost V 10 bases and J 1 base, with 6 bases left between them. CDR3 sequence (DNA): TGTGCCACCGCGGGCACAGATACGCAGTATTTT. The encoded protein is CATAGTDTQYF.

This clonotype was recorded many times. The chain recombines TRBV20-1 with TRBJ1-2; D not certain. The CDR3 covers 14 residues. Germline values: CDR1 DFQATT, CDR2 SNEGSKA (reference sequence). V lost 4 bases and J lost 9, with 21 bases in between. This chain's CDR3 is CSATLDPGSRRYTF. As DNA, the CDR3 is TGCAGTGCTACCCTTGATCCGGGCAGCCGACGCTACACCTTC.

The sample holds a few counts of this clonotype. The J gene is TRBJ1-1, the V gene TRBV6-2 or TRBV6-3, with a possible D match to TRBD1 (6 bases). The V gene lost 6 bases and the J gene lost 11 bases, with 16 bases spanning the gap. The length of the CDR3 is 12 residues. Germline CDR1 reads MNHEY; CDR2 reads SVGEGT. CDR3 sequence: CASSPGHFIAFF. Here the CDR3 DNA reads TGTGCCAGCAGCCCGGGACATTTTATTGCTTTCTTT.

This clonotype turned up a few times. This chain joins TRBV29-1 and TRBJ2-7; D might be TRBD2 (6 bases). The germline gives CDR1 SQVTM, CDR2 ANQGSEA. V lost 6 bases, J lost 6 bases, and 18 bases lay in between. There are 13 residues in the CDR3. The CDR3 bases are TGCAGCGTGGGCCTAGGAGGGAATTTCGAGCAGTACTTC. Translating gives CSVGLGGNFEQYF.

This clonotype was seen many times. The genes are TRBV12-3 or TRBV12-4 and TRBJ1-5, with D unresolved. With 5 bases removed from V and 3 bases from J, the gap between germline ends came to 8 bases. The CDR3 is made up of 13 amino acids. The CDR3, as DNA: TGTGCCAGCAGTCTGAGTATCAATCAGCCCCAGCATTTT. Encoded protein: CASSLSINQPQHF.